One and the same sample provided the 21 T cell receptor beta chains below, sequenced in a study of blood T cell repertoires in COVID-19 (dated by TCRdb to 2018 to 2020). The method behind the library was the immunoSEQ multiplex PCR assay. TCRdb's version of the immuneACCESS table is confined to in-frame rearrangements and falls short of the full clone set. An unresolved V gene accounts for under half of the shortfall where checked; the remainder is of unknown origin. For this sample there are some 130,000 clones; roughly 83% appear just once. The ten largest clonotypes hold 12% of the sample. Sequenced material: peripheral blood. The receptors were sampled from a woman in her twenties or thirties who had recovered from COVID-19.

The J gene is TRBJ2-7, the V gene TRBV4-1; 8 bases are shared with TRBD1. CDR1 and CDR2 (germline): MGHRA, YSYEKL. V was pared by 6 bases and J by 5 bases, with 9 bases of the junction left unmatched. The CDR3 has 14 residues. Here the CDR3 DNA reads TGCGCCAGCAGTCCACCGGACAGGGCAGACGAGCAGTACTTC. Amino acids: CASSPPDRADEQYF.

The V gene is TRBV5-4, the J gene TRBJ2-1; 9 nucleotides agree with TRBD2. Germline V gene sequence: CDR1 SGHNT, CDR2 YYREEE (reference sequence). There are 15 residues in the CDR3. Trimming removed 0 bases from V and 7 bases from J; junction bases left unmatched: 5. CDR3 residues: CASSLGRGGSNEQFF. The CDR3 bases are TGTGCCAGCAGCTTGGGGCGGGGGGGCTCGAATGAGCAGTTCTTC. The full variable domain, in which reference TRBV5-4 and TRBJ2-1 provide the parts outside the CDR3, is ETGVTQSPTHLIKTRGQQVTLRCSSQSGHNTVSWYQQALGQGPQFIFQYYREEENGRGNFPPRFSGLQFPNYSSELNVNALELDDSALYLCASSLGRGGSNEQFFGPGTRLTVL.

The chain links TRBV7-8 to TRBJ1-6; D is ambiguous. V lost 5 bases to trimming and J lost 10 bases, with 15 bases between them. From germline, CDR1 is SGHVS and CDR2 FQNEAQ. The CDR3 is 14 residues long. CDR3 amino acids: CASSRMGGSSPLHF. As DNA, the CDR3 is TGTGCCAGCAGCCGCATGGGAGGGAGCTCACCCCTCCACTTT.

The J gene is TRBJ1-5, the V gene TRBV29-1, with 8 bases matching TRBD1. Germline CDR1 reads SQVTM; CDR2 reads ANQGSEA. V shed 4 bases and J 7 bases; nucleotides not matched to a gene: 9. The CDR3 runs 14 residues. In DNA form, the CDR3 reads TGCAGCGTTGGGCTGGCAGGGGGCCAACAGCCCCAGCATTTT. Translating gives CSVGLAGGQQPQHF.

DNA of the CDR3: TGTGCCAGCTCAATTCAGGGGATGGGCACTGAAGCTTTCTTT. This gives the protein CASSIQGMGTEAFF. The chain couples TRBV18 to TRBJ1-1, with a weak D call TRBD1 (6 bases). The CDR3 covers 14 residues. CDR1 is KGHSH, CDR2 LQKENI, per germline. V was cut by 5 bases and J by 4 bases, with 14 bases left in between.

This chain joins TRBV6-5 and TRBJ1-1, with D possibly being TRBD1 (5 bases). The CDR3 covers 14 residues. CDR1 MNHEY and CDR2 SVGAGI come from the germline V gene. Trimming removed 6 bases from V and 4 bases from J, with 15 bases in between. CDR3 loop: CASSPGTSSTEAFF. CDR3 DNA sequence: TGTGCCAGCAGCCCCGGGACTTCAAGCACTGAAGCTTTCTTT.

This clone came up a few times. The chain employs TRBV21-1 and TRBJ2-7; the table's D call, TRBD1, was not checked against the DNA. TRBV21-1 is flagged as a pseudogene. The CDR3 is 15 amino acids. This chain's CDR3 is CASRTSGTGPYEQYF. The CDR3 DNA sequence: TGTGCCAGCAGAACCTCCGGGACAGGACCCTACGAGCAGTACTTC.

V usage is TRBV25-1 and J usage is TRBJ1-2, with TRBD1 identical over 11 bases. Germline V gene sequence: CDR1 MGHDK, CDR2 SYGVNS. V was clipped by 2 bases and J by 1 base; unmatched bases: 3. The CDR3 totals 16 residues. CDR3 DNA: TGTGCCAGCAGTGAACCCGGGACAGGGGGTAACTATGGCTACACCTTC. Encoded protein: CASSEPGTGGNYGYTF.

The chain couples TRBV5-1 to TRBJ2-1, with TRBD2 matching 8 bases. CDR3 size: 17 residues. J lost 1 base, V lost 1 base, and 7 bases had no gene match. Germline loops: CDR1 SGHRS, CDR2 YFSETQ. CDR3 coding DNA: TGCGCCAGCAGCTTGAAGCGGGAGTTCGCTTCCTACAATGAGCAGTTCTTC. Amino acid sequence: CASSLKREFASYNEQFF.

The chain uses TRBV9 and TRBJ1-5; TRBD1 might be the D (6 bases). Germline V gives CDR1 SGDLS, CDR2 YYNGEE. The germline V and J ends were trimmed by 3 bases and 5 bases, with 15 bases remaining between them. This CDR3 spans 15 amino acids. CDR3 sequence (DNA): TGTGCCAGCAGCGAACAGGGATTTTCGCATCAGCCCCAGCATTTT. Amino acid sequence: CASSEQGFSHQPQHF.

Worth noting for this clone: A junction end diverges from the germline sequence, so it may reflect a read error. This chain connects TRBV7-7 to TRBJ2-5; TRBD1 agrees at 9 bases. CDR3 length: 15 amino acids. CDR1 SSHAT and CDR2 FNYEAQ come from the germline V gene (reference sequence). The CDR3 DNA sequence: TGTGCTAGCAGCTTCGGGACAGGGAGGCAAGAGACCCAGTACTTC. Its protein is CASSFGTGRQETQYF.

This sequence joins TRBV29-1 and TRBJ1-2; D is unclear. The germline V gene encodes CDR1 SQVTM and CDR2 ANQGSEA. V lost 3 bases and J 2 bases, leaving 10 bases between the germline ends. The CDR3 length is 13 residues. Here the CDR3 DNA reads TGCAGCGTTGAGCGGGGAGAGAACTATGGCTACACCTTC. This gives the protein CSVERGENYGYTF.

The chain carries TRBV6-2 or TRBV6-3 and TRBJ2-3, with 7 bases identical to TRBD2. This CDR3 has 15 residues. Germline values: CDR1 MNHEY, CDR2 SVGEGT. V shed 2 bases and J 4 bases; nucleotides not matched to a gene: 6. The CDR3 here is CASSYGGSGADTQYF. CDR3 nucleotide sequence: TGTGCCAGCAGTTACGGCGGGAGTGGTGCAGATACGCAGTATTTT.

CDR3 in amino acids: CASYQGEYNTEAFF. The CDR3 bases are TGCGCCAGCTACCAGGGGGAATATAACACTGAAGCTTTCTTT. The V and J genes are TRBV5-1 and TRBJ1-1, with 7 bases identical to TRBD1. Germline CDR1 is SGHRS and CDR2 is YFSETQ. This CDR3 contains 14 residues. J lost 2 bases, V lost 7 bases, and 8 bases had no gene match.

This chain links TRBV6-5 with TRBJ2-3, with unresolved D. Trimming pared 0 bases from V and 2 bases from J, leaving 12 bases between. CDR1 is MNHEY and CDR2 is SVGAGI in the germline V gene. This CDR3 has 16 residues. The CDR3 coding sequence is TGTGCCAGCAGTTACTCGGTAGCCGAAATCACAGATACGCAGTATTTT. Translated: CASSYSVAEITDTQYF.

V gene TRBV2 combines with J gene TRBJ2-1; D unclear. The CDR3 totals 12 residues. Germline CDR1 is SNHLY and CDR2 is FYNNEI. Deletions cut 7 bases from V and 5 bases from J, with 9 bases between. For the CDR3, the DNA is TGTGCCAGCACCCGATACAACAATGAGCAGTTCTTC. Translated: CASTRYNNEQFF.

This clone was counted only a few times. J is TRBJ2-6 and V is TRBV5-1, with TRBD1 matching 8 bases. V gave up 7 bases and J gave up 0 bases; unmatched junction bases: 6. Germline V lookup: CDR1 SGHRS, CDR2 YFSETQ. The CDR3 consists of 16 residues. CDR3 loop: CASGSGGSSGANVLTF. CDR3 sequence (DNA): TGCGCCAGCGGCTCAGGGGGCAGCTCTGGGGCCAACGTCCTGACTTTC. Together with reference TRBV5-1 and TRBJ2-6, the CDR3 gives the full variable domain: KAGVTQTPRYLIKTRGQQVTLSCSPISGHRSVSWYQQTPGQGLQFLFEYFSETQRNKGNFPGRFSGRQFSNSRSEMNVSTLELGDSALYLCASGSGGSSGANVLTFGAGSRLTVL.

V gene TRBV7-9 combines with J gene TRBJ2-3; D unclear. Germline V gene data show CDR1 as SEHNR and CDR2 as FQNEAQ (reference sequence). This CDR3 spans 13 amino acids. V shed 5 bases and J shed 2 bases, with 8 bases lying between them. The CDR3, as DNA: TGTGCCAGCAGCCCCCACAACACAGATACGCAGTATTTT. Translation: CASSPHNTDTQYF.

The V and J genes are TRBV29-1 and TRBJ1-2; 7 bases agree with TRBD1. The CDR3 has 13 residues. CDR1 is SQVTM and CDR2 is ANQGSEA in the germline V gene. The trim removed 2 bases at V and 6 bases at J, leaving 6 bases unmatched. The CDR3 DNA reads TGCAGCGTTGAAAGACAGGGAATCGATGGCTACACCTTC. It translates to CSVERQGIDGYTF.

The CDR3 region has the DNA TGTGCCAGCAGTCCCTCCGTCCGCTATGGCTACACCTTC. Translation: CASSPSVRYGYTF. This sequence joins TRBV12-3 or TRBV12-4 and TRBJ1-2; no clear D. The V end was cut by 5 bases, the J end by 4 bases, with 11 bases between. This CDR3 contains 13 residues.

V is TRBV4-2 and J is TRBJ2-3, with TRBD2 matching 12 bases. The V gene end was trimmed by 0 bases and the J gene end by 2 bases; junction bases not matched to a gene: 6. There are 18 residues in the CDR3. Germline V lookup: CDR1 LGHNA, CDR2 YNFKEQ. The DNA for the CDR3 is TGTGCCAGCAGCCAAGATCTAGCGGGGGGGCCCAACACAGATACGCAGTATTTT. Amino acids: CASSQDLAGGPNTDTQYF.